This record looks at one TCR beta chain sequence and its context. The sample comes from a study of cytomegalovirus exposure and HLA in healthy donors. CDR1 is SEHNR, CDR2 FQNEAQ, per germline (reference sequence). This CDR3 contains 13 residues. V lost 1 base, J lost 4 bases, and 5 bases lay in between. 60 Vbeta and 13 Jbeta primers were used in PCR. Repertoires were generated with immunoSEQ multiplex PCR, while TCRdb's copy carries only in-frame clones and drops some. The sample yields roughly 150,000 clones, approximately 73% seen once. Sequencing was done on a sample of PBMCs. V usage is TRBV7-9 and J usage is TRBJ2-1; the D is unclear. This clonotype was obtained from a man aged 25-45 years in good health and CMV-seropositive. The chain's CDR3 is CASSLGQYNEQFF. Written as DNA, the CDR3 is TGTGCCAGCAGCTTAGGGCAGTACAATGAGCAGTTCTTC.